Presented here are 27 T cell receptor beta chains from one specimen sequenced in a study of blood T cell repertoires in COVID-19. Generated by immunoSEQ multiplex PCR, the TCRdb table keeps only in-frame clones and is missing some. The sample lists about 130,000 clones; 70% to 90% were seen once. The specimen was peripheral blood. These receptors came from a man over 45 with acute or convalescent COVID-19.

The chain combines TRBV5-1 with TRBJ2-2, with 8 bases that match TRBD2. From germline, CDR1 is SGHRS and CDR2 YFSETQ. The CDR3 runs to 16 residues. V dropped 1 base and J dropped 1; count of bases not matched to a gene: 3. Written as DNA, the CDR3 is TGCGCCAGCAGCTTGCTCAGCGGGGGGAACACCGGGGAGCTGTTTTTT. As protein: CASSLLSGGNTGELFF.

The chain carries TRBV2 and TRBJ2-7, with 8 bases fitting TRBD2. The CDR3 runs 15 residues. The V and J ends lost 2 bases and 0 bases, in that order; junction bases with no gene match: 3. Germline CDR1 is SNHLY and CDR2 is FYNNEI. In DNA, the CDR3 is TGTGCCAGCAGTGAATCGAGCGGGAGCTCCTACGAGCAGTACTTC. Translated: CASSESSGSSYEQYF.

V gene TRBV19 combines with J gene TRBJ2-2; TRBD2 aligns across 10 bases. The CDR3 loop spans 16 amino acids. Trimming took 6 bases from V and 6 from J; bases not matched to a gene: 10. Germline V gene data show CDR1 as LNHDA and CDR2 as SQIVND (reference sequence). The CDR3 DNA follows: TGTGCCAGTAGAGTTAGCGCCAGCGGGGGGGCCGGGGAGCTGTTTTTT. This codes for CASRVSASGGAGELFF.

The chain joins TRBV14 to TRBJ1-1; TRBD1 agrees at 9 bases. Germline V gives CDR1 SGHDN, CDR2 FVKESK. This CDR3 is built from 14 residues. V shed 0 bases and J 4 bases; nucleotides not matched to a gene: 0. The CDR3, as DNA: TGTGCCAGCAGCCAAGAGACAGGGGGCACTGAAGCTTTCTTT. It translates to CASSQETGGTEAFF. Full variable domain (rest looked up from reference TRBV14 and TRBJ1-1): EAGVTQFPSHSVIEKGQTVTLRCDPISGHDNLYWYRRVMGKEIKFLLHFVKESKQDESGMPNNRFLAERTGGTYSTLKVQPAELEDSGVYFCASSQETGGTEAFFGQGTRLTVV.

The genes are TRBV7-9 and TRBJ2-2; TRBD2 matches at 13 bases. With 4 bases clipped from V and 6 bases from J, the junction kept 11 bases outside the gene matches. CDR1 is SEHNR and CDR2 is FQNEAQ in the germline V gene (reference sequence). The CDR3 is 18 amino acids. The CDR3 DNA reads TGTGCCAGCAGCTCGTGGGGACTAGCGGGGACCCTCCCCGGGGAGCTGTTTTTT. It is translated as CASSSWGLAGTLPGELFF.

The chain joins TRBV10-2 to TRBJ1-1, with D possibly matching TRBD1 (5 bases). Germline values: CDR1 WSHSY, CDR2 SAAADI. The CDR3 spans 14 residues. Trimming pared 6 bases from V and 2 bases from J, leaving 13 bases between. The CDR3 coding sequence is TGCGCCAGCAGCGGGGGGGGAGGAAACACTGAAGCTTTCTTT. This sequence encodes CASSGGGGNTEAFF.

For this clone: The same CDR3 is also encoded by other DNA sequences in this sample. The rearrangement links TRBV24-1 to TRBJ1-2; a possible D gene is TRBD1 (6 bases). Trimming took 1 base from V and 7 from J, leaving 6 bases between them. The length of the CDR3 is 12 residues. The V gene's germline CDR1 is KGHDR and CDR2 SFDVKD. The CDR3 DNA follows: TGTGCCACCAGTGATTTCAGGGGTGGCTACACCTTC. Translation: CATSDFRGGYTF.

The chain is built from TRBV5-1 and TRBJ1-2; D is perhaps TRBD1 (6 bases). Trimming stripped 2 bases from V and 9 bases from J, with 14 bases between. The CDR3 loop spans 13 amino acids. Germline CDR1 is SGHRS and CDR2 is YFSETQ. CDR3 sequence (DNA): TGCGCCAGCAGCTTCTCGACAGGAGTGAGCTACACCTTC. Its translation: CASSFSTGVSYTF.

The genes are TRBV7-9 and TRBJ1-1; D is possibly TRBD1 (6 bases). CDR1 is SEHNR and CDR2 is FQNEAQ in the germline V gene (reference sequence). The CDR3 contains 13 residues. V gave up 7 bases and J gave up 4 bases, with 13 bases separating them. The CDR3 coding sequence is TGTGCCAGCACCTGGGGGGGGCGCACTGAAGCTTTCTTT. This gives the protein CASTWGGRTEAFF.

The chain has TRBV24-1 and TRBJ2-3, with 7 bases lining up with TRBD2. This CDR3 comprises 14 residues. V dropped 7 bases and J dropped 0; count of bases not matched to a gene: 3. Germline-derived CDR1 and CDR2 are KGHDR and SFDVKD. CDR3 sequence (DNA): TGTGCCACCAGGAGCGGGGCTAGCACAGATACGCAGTATTTT. It is translated as CATRSGASTDTQYF.

The chain uses TRBV6-6 and TRBJ1-3; 7 bases match TRBD1. There are 16 residues in the CDR3. The V segment lost 2 bases and the J segment 0 bases; nucleotides outside the gene matches: 4. Germline assignment: CDR1 MNHNY and CDR2 SVGAGI (reference sequence). CDR3 bases: TGTGCCAGCAGTTACCTGACAGGGTACTCTGGAAACACCATATATTTT. This translates into CASSYLTGYSGNTIYF.

This clone was observed a single time. The chain is built from TRBV5-5 and TRBJ1-6, with D tentatively TRBD1 (6 bases). This CDR3 is 15 amino acids long. Germline loops: CDR1 SGHKS, CDR2 YYEKEE (reference sequence). Deletions cut 4 bases from V and 5 bases from J, with 13 bases between. The CDR3: CASSLTDSHNSPLHF. The CDR3 DNA sequence: TGTGCCAGCAGCCTCACGGACAGCCATAATTCACCCCTCCACTTT.

This sequence joins TRBV3-1 (or the pseudogene TRBV3-2) and TRBJ2-7; TRBD1 aligns across 9 bases. Germline loops: CDR1 LGHDT, CDR2 YNNKEL (reference sequence). This CDR3 is 14 amino acids long. Trimming cost V 3 bases and J 6 bases; bases outside gene matches: 6. The CDR3 DNA is TGTGCCAGCAGCCAGGGAGGGACAGGGTCCGAGCAGTACTTC. Translating it yields CASSQGGTGSEQYF.

The J gene is TRBJ1-2, the V gene TRBV7-9; D not certain. Germline lookup yields CDR1 SEHNR and CDR2 FQNEAQ (reference sequence). The CDR3 covers 15 residues. The V end lost 4 bases, the J end lost 8 bases, and 20 bases lay between the germline ends. The CDR3 spells CASSSLAGNNRGYTF. CDR3 bases: TGTGCCAGCAGCTCCCTTGCGGGGAATAATAGGGGCTACACCTTC.

The chain joins TRBV19 to TRBJ1-6, with D possibly being TRBD1 (5 bases). This CDR3 is built from 16 residues. Germline V lookup: CDR1 LNHDA, CDR2 SQIVND (reference sequence). The germline V and J ends were trimmed by 5 bases and 10 bases, with 21 bases remaining between them. The CDR3 DNA sequence: TGTGCCAGTAGTTCGAACTCGTTTCAGGGTCACTCACCCCTCCACTTT. Amino acids: CASSSNSFQGHSPLHF.

The rearrangement joins TRBV5-1 to TRBJ1-2; 8 positions agree with TRBD1. CDR1 is SGHRS and CDR2 is YFSETQ in the germline V gene. V was clipped by 0 bases and J by 7 bases; unmatched bases: 2. The CDR3 is made up of 13 amino acids. The CDR3 DNA sequence: TGCGCCAGCAGCTTGGATCAGGGGGCTGGCTACACCTTC. It yields the protein CASSLDQGAGYTF.

V gene TRBV5-1 combines with J gene TRBJ2-5; 14 bases are shared with TRBD2. The J segment lost 2 bases and the V segment lost 2 bases, leaving 5 bases of the junction unmatched. Germline values: CDR1 SGHRS, CDR2 YFSETQ. This CDR3 is 17 amino acids long. The CDR3 nucleotides are TGCGCCAGCAGCTTAGGACTAGCGGGAGGTATACAAGAGACCCAGTACTTC. Amino acids: CASSLGLAGGIQETQYF.

V usage is TRBV19 and J usage is TRBJ1-2; the match to TRBD1 covers 8 bases. With 4 bases clipped from V and 4 bases from J, the junction kept 11 bases outside the gene matches. The CDR3 is 16 residues long. Germline assignment: CDR1 LNHDA and CDR2 SQIVND (reference sequence). Written as DNA, the CDR3 is TGTGCCAGTAGTACTCCCCGGACAGGGTTGGGCTATGGCTACACCTTC. Residues: CASSTPRTGLGYGYTF.

V gene TRBV21-1 combines with J gene TRBJ1-1. TRBV21-1 is given as a pseudogene. The CDR3 length is 13 residues. CDR3 residues: CASRSGGGVEAFF. The DNA for the CDR3 is TGTGCCAGCAGATCCGGGGGGGGAGTTGAAGCTTTCTTT.

Concerning this clone itself: One end of the junction does not line up with germline, which may come from a read error. The gene calls are TRBV5-6 and TRBJ2-2; D not resolved. This CDR3 comprises 12 residues. CDR1 SGHDT and CDR2 YYEEEE come from the germline V gene. The CDR3 DNA reads TGTGCCAGCAGCTTCCTCCGGGTCGGCTTGAGGTTT. Protein product: CASSFLRVGLRF.

J is TRBJ2-1 and V is TRBV7-2; D unresolved. The CDR3 extends over 16 amino acids. Trimming pared 3 bases from V and 5 bases from J, leaving 17 bases between. Germline values: CDR1 SGHTA, CDR2 FQGNSA. CDR3 sequence (DNA): TGTGCCAGCAGCTTGCACCTAGGTCGTATCAACAATGAGCAGTTCTTC. This sequence encodes CASSLHLGRINNEQFF.

J is TRBJ2-7 and V is TRBV28; possible D gene TRBD2, 6 bases. The CDR3 sequence is 14 residues long. V shed 3 bases and J shed 2 bases, with 11 bases lying between them. Germline CDR1 and CDR2: MDHEN and SYDVKM. The CDR3 region has the DNA TGTGCCAGCAGTTTCACAAGGAGGGCCTACGAGCAGTACTTC. Its translation is CASSFTRRAYEQYF.

The chain's CDR3 is CASSQLAGVSDTQYF. The CDR3 DNA is TGTGCCAGCAGTCAGTTAGCGGGAGTCTCAGATACGCAGTATTTT. The chain joins TRBV7-3 to TRBJ2-3; 9 positions agree with TRBD2. V shed 6 bases, J shed 4 bases, and the junction held 8 bases outside the gene matches. The CDR3 totals 15 residues. CDR1 is SGHTA and CDR2 is FQGTGA in the germline V gene. Full variable domain (missing parts from reference TRBV7-3 and TRBJ2-3): GAGVSQTPSNKVTEKGKYVELRCDPISGHTALYWYRQSLGQGPEFLIYFQGTGAADDSGLPNDRFFAVRPEGSVSTLKIQRTERGDSAVYLCASSQLAGVSDTQYFGPGTRLTVL.

The rearrangement uses TRBV6-5 and TRBJ1-2; D might be TRBD1 (6 bases). V lost 2 bases and J lost 1, with 11 bases in between. The CDR3 sequence is 15 residues long. Germline V CDR1 and CDR2: MNHEY, SVGAGI. CDR3 bases: TGTGCCAGCAGTTACGTGGACAGTTATAACTATGGCTACACCTTC. Residues: CASSYVDSYNYGYTF.

The genes are TRBV3-1 (or the pseudogene TRBV3-2) and TRBJ1-1; 8 bases fit TRBD1. This CDR3 is 15 amino acids long. With 4 bases clipped from V and 5 bases from J, the junction kept 9 bases outside the gene matches. Per the germline V gene, CDR1 is LGHDT and CDR2 is YNNKEL (reference sequence). The chain's CDR3 is CASSRSGGSVTEAFF. CDR3 nucleotides: TGTGCCAGCAGCCGGTCAGGGGGCTCTGTTACTGAAGCTTTCTTT.

The sample holds one count of this clone. The gene calls are TRBV10-1 and TRBJ1-2; D is undetermined. Trimming shortened V by 0 bases and J by 6 bases, and 8 bases separated the two germline ends. Germline loops: CDR1 WNHNN, CDR2 SYGVQD (reference sequence). The CDR3 contains 13 residues. The CDR3 sequence is CASSESTSHGYTF. The DNA of the CDR3 is TGCGCCAGCAGTGAGTCGACATCCCATGGCTACACCTTC.

This sequence joins TRBV24-1 and TRBJ1-1; a weak D match, TRBD1 (5 bases). V was shortened by 8 bases and J by 6 bases, with 9 bases between the two germline ends. The CDR3 spans 11 residues. Germline V gene sequence: CDR1 KGHDR, CDR2 SFDVKD. CDR3 loop: CATTKGSEAFF. CDR3 sequence (DNA): TGTGCCACCACAAAGGGGTCTGAAGCTTTCTTT.